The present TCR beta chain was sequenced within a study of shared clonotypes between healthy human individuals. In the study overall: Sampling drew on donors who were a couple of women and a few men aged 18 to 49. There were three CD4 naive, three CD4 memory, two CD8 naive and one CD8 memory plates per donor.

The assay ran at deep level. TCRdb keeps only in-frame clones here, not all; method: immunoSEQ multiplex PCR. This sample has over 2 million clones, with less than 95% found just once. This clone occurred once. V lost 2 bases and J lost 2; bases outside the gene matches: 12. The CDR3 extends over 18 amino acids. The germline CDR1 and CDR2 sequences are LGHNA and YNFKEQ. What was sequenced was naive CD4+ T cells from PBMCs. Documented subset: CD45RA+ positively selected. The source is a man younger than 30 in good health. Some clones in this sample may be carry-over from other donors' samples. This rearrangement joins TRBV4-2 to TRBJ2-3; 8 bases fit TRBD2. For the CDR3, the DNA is TGTGCCAGCAGCCAATACGACGGGAGGGCCATGATCACAGATACGCAGTATTTT. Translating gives CASSQYDGRAMITDTQYF.